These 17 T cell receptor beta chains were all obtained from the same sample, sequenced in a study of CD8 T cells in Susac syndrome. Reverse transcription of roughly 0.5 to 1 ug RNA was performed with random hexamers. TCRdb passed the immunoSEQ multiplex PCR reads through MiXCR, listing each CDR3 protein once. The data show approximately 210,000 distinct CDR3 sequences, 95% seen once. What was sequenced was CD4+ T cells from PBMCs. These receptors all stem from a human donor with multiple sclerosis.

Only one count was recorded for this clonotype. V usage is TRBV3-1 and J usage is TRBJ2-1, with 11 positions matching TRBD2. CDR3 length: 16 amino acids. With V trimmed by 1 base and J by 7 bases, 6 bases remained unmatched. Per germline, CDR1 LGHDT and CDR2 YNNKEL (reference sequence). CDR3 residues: CASSQGLAGNYNEQFF. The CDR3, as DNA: TGTGCCAGCAGCCAAGGACTAGCGGGGAATTATAATGAGCAGTTCTTC.

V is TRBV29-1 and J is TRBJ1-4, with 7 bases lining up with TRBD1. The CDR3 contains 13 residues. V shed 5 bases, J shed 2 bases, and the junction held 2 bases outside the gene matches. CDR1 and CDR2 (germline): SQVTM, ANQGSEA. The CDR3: CSVRGQTNEKLFF. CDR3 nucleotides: TGCAGCGTTAGGGGACAGACTAATGAAAAACTGTTTTTT.

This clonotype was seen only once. This CDR3 reads CSVRDFVNSPLHF. CDR3 sequence (DNA): TGCAGCGTTAGGGACTTCGTAAATTCACCCCTCCACTTT. The V and J genes are TRBV29-1 and TRBJ1-6, with D tentatively TRBD1 (5 bases). V lost 5 bases and J lost 7, with 12 bases in between. This CDR3 region has 13 residues. Germline V gene sequence: CDR1 SQVTM, CDR2 ANQGSEA. Full variable domain (rest looked up from reference TRBV29-1 and TRBJ1-6): SAVISQKPSRDICQRGTSLTIQCQVDSQVTMMFWYRQQPGQSLTLIATANQGSEATYESGFVIDKFPISRPNLTFSTLTVSNMSPEDSSIYLCSVRDFVNSPLHFGNGTRLTVT.

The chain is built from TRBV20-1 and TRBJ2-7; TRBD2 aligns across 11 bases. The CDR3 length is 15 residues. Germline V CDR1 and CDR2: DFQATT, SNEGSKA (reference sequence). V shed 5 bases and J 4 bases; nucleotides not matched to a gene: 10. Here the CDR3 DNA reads TGCAGTGCTGTCCCCACTAGCGGGAGCCAGTACGAGCAGTACTTC. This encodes CSAVPTSGSQYEQYF.

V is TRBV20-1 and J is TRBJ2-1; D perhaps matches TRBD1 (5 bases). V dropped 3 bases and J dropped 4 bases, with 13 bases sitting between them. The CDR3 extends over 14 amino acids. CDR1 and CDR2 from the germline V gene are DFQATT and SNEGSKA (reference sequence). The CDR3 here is CSARSSGSYNEQFF. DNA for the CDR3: TGCAGTGCTAGGTCGTCAGGGTCTTACAATGAGCAGTTCTTC.

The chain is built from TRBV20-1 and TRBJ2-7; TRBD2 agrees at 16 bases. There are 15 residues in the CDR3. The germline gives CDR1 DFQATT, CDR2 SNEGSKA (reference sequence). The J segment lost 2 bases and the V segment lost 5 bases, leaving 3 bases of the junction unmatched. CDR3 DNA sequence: TGCAGTGCTGGGACTAGCGGGAGGGGGCCCTACGAGCAGTACTTC. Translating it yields CSAGTSGRGPYEQYF.

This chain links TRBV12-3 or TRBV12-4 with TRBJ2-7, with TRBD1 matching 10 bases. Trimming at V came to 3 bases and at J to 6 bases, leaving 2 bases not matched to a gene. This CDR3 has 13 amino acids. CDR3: CASSFRTGGEQYF. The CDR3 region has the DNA TGTGCCAGCAGTTTCAGGACAGGGGGCGAGCAGTACTTC.

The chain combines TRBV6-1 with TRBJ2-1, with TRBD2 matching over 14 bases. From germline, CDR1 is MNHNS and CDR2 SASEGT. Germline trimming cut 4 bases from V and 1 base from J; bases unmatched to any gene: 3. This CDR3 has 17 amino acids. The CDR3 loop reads CASSARLAGGSYNEQFF. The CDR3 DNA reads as TGTGCCAGCAGTGCTCGACTAGCGGGGGGGTCCTACAATGAGCAGTTCTTC.

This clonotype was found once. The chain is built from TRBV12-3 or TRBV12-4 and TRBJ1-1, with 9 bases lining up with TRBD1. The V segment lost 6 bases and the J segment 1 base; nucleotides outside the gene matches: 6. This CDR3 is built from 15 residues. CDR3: CASSAGTGWNTEAFF. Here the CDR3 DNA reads TGTGCCAGCAGCGCCGGGACAGGGTGGAACACTGAAGCTTTCTTT.

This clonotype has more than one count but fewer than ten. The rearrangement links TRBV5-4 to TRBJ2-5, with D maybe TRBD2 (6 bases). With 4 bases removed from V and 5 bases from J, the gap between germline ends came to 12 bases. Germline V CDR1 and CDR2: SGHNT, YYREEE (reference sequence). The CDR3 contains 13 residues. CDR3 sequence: CASSMEGRETQYF. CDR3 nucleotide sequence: TGTGCCAGCAGCATGGAGGGCCGGGAGACCCAGTACTTC.

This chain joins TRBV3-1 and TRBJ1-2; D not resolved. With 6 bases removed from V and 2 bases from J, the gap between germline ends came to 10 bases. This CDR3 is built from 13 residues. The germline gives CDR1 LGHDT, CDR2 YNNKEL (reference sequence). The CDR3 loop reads CASSPQRNYGYTF. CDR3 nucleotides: TGTGCCAGCAGTCCCCAGAGGAACTATGGCTACACCTTC.

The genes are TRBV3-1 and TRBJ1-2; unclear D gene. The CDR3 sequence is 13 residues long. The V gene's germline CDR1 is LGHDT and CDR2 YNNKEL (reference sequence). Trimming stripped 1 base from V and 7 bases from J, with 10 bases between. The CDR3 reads CASSQGAASGYTF. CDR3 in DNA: TGTGCCAGCAGCCAAGGGGCGGCCAGTGGCTACACCTTC.

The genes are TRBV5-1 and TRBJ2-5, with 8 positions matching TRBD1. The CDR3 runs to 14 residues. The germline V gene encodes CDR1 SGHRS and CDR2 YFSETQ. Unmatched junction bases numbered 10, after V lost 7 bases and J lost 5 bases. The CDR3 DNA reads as TGCGCCAGCGGAGACTCCCAGGGGGCTGAGACCCAGTACTTC. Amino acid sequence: CASGDSQGAETQYF.

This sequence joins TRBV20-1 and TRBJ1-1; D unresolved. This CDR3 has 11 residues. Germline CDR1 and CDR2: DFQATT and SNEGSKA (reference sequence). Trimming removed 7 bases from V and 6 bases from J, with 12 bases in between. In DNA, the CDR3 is TGCAGTGTAGGCTCCCAGTCTGAAGCTTTCTTT. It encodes CSVGSQSEAFF.

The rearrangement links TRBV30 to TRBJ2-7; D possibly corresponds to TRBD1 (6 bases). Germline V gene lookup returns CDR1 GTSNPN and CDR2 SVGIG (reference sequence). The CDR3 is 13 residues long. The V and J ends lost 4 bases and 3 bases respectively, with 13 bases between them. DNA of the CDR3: TGTGCCTGGACCGAACAGGGCCGCTACGAGCAGTACTTC. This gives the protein CAWTEQGRYEQYF.

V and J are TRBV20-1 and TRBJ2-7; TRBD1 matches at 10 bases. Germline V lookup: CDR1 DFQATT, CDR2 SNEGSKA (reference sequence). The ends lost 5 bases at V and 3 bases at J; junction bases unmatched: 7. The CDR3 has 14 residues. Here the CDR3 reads CSAQRQGAFYEQYF. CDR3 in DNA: TGCAGTGCTCAGAGACAGGGGGCATTCTACGAGCAGTACTTC.

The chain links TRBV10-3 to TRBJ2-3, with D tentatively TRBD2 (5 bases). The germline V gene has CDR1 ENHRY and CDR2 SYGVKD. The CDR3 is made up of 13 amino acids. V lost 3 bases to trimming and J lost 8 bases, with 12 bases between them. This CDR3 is CAISDDPSGTQYF. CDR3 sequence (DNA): TGTGCCATCAGTGACGACCCCAGCGGTACGCAGTATTTT.